The clone carrying this T cell receptor (beta chain) has a handful of counts. Its specificity is unknown. The data were produced by immunoSEQ multiplex PCR, yet TCRdb's version contains in-frame clones alone and is incomplete. Of fewer than 250,000 clones in the sample, around 80% are singletons; the top ten hold around 15%. CDR3 size: 10 residues. Trimming took off 3 bases at V and 3 bases at J, with 0 bases between the two ends. The germline CDR1 and CDR2 sequences are MGHDK and SYGVNS. This entry is derived from a study of cytomegalovirus exposure and HLA in healthy donors. Findings and caveats of the study: Clusters of TCRs from the first cohort tended to co-occur in the 100 to 150 validation repertoires (as a later analysis found).

The receptor was isolated from a woman aged 25-40 years in good health and CMV-seropositive. The V and J genes are TRBV25-1 and TRBJ2-7; D gene ambiguous. The source material was PBMCs. CDR3 bases: TGTGCCAGCAGTGACTACGAGCAGTACTTC. Its translation: CASSDYEQYF.